This entry describes one T cell receptor beta chain. The target antigen is unknown. Sequenced by immunoSEQ multiplex PCR; TCRdb stores in-frame clones only, minus some. The sample carries some 59,000 clones, around 90% recorded once. This entry comes from a study of OX40 agonist ivuxolimab in advanced cancers. Turning to the study itself: Intravenous ivuxolimab at 0.01 to 10 mg/kg was given to patients every 2 weeks.

The germline gives CDR1 MNHEY, CDR2 SVGAGI. The CDR3 is made up of 15 amino acids. V lost 8 bases and J lost 0, with 17 bases in between. Study-wide results and limits: Fewer expanded clones were found on average in CD4+ than in CD8+ T cells. Dosing at 0.1 to 3.0 mg/kg was accompanied by clonal expansion of CD4+ and CD8+ blood T cells by week 6.

This clonotype was obtained from an adult with an advanced solid tumor such as melanoma, head and neck, liver or kidney cancer. The chain uses TRBV6-5 and TRBJ2-7; D remains ambiguous. This material consisted of CD4+ or CD8+ T cells sorted from blood, taken in a trial of the OX40 agonist ivuxolimab. The CDR3 protein is CASSAVDAGSYEQYF. Here the CDR3 DNA reads TGTGCCAGCTCGGCTGTGGACGCTGGCTCCTACGAGCAGTACTTC.